This TCR beta chain came from a study of T-cell reconstitution after alpha-beta-depleted transplantation in children. This clonotype has ten or more counts. The antigen is unknown. This CDR3 has 13 residues. Between the trimmed V and J ends, which lost 6 bases and 2 bases, there was a span of 13 bases. The germline V gene has CDR1 SQVTM and CDR2 ANQGSEA. The TCRbeta library was prepared with unique molecular identifiers. TCRdb itself ran the PCR reads through MiXCR, one entry per CDR3 protein. The sample includes 450,000 to 600,000 distinct CDR3 sequences, about 10% seen only once; the top ten take about 2%. Study-wide findings and caveats: T-cell counts and diversity were attributed mostly to newly produced T cells one year after transplant. Diversity of TCRbeta at day 60 was high in some patients, arising from surviving recipient T cells and thymic progenitors. Reportedly, only several hundred clones from non-depleted graft cells drove alpha-beta T-cell counts at about two months.

This specimen consisted of PBMCs, obtained before TCRalphabeta/CD19-depleted stem cell transplant. This sequence joins TRBV29-1 and TRBJ1-1; D call uncertain. This clonotype was obtained from a child aged 2 to 10 with inherited bone marrow failure, due to receive a stem cell transplant. The DNA of the CDR3 is TGCAGCGTGCCCAGCTCGTTAAACACTGAAGCTTTCTTT. This sequence encodes CSVPSSLNTEAFF.